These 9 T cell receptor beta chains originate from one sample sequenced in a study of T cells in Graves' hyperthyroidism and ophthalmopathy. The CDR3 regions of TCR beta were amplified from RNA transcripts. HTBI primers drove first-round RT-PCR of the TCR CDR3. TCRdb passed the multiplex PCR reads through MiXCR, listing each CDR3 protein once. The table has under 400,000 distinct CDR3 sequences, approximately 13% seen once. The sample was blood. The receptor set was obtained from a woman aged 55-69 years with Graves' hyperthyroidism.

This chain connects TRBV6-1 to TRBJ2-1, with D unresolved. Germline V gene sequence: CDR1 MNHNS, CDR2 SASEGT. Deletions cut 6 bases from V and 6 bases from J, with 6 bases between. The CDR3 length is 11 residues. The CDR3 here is CASSRVNEQFF. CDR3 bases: TGTGCCAGCAGCCGCGTCAATGAGCAGTTCTTC.

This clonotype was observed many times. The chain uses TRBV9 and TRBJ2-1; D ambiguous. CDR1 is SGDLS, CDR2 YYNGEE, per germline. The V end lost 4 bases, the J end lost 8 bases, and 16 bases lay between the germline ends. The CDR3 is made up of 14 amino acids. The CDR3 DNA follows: TGTGCCAGCAGCCGCGACAAAGCGCCCTATGAGCAGTTCTTC. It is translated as CASSRDKAPYEQFF.

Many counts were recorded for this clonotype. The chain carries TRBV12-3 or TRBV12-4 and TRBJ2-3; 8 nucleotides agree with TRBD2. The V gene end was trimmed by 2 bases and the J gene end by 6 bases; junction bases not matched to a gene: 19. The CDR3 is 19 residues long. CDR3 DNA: TGTGCCAGCAGTTTAACCCCCCCGAGCGGGAGAGTGAGATTTGATACGCAGTATTTT. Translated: CASSLTPPSGRVRFDTQYF.

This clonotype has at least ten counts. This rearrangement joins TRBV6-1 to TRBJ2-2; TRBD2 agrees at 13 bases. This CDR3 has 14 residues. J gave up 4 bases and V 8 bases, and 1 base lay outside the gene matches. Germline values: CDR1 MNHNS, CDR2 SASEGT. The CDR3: CASRTSGGTGELFF. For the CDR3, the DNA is TGTGCCAGCCGGACTAGCGGGGGCACCGGGGAGCTGTTTTTT.

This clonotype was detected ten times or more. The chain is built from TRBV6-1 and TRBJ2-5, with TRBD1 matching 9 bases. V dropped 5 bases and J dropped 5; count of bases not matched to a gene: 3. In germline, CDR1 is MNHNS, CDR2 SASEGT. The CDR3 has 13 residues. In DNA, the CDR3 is TGTGCCAGCAGTACGACAGGGGGGGAGACCCAGTACTTC. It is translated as CASSTTGGETQYF.

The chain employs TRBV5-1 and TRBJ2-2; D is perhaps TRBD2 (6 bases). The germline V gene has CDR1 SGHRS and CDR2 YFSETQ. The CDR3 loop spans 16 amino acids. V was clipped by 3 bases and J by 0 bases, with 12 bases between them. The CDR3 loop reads CASSSTSLANTGELFF. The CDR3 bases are TGCGCCAGCAGCTCAACTAGCCTAGCGAACACCGGGGAGCTGTTTTTT.

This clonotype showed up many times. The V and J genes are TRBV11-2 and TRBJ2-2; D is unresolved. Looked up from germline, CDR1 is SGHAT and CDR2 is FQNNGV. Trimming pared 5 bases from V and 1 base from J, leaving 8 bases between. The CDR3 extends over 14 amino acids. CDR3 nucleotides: TGTGCCAGCAGCCCACAGAGGAACACCGGGGAGCTGTTTTTT. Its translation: CASSPQRNTGELFF.

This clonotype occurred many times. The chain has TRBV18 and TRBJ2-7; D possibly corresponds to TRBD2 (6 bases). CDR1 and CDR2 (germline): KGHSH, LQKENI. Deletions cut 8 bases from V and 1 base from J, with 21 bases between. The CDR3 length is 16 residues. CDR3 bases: TGTGCCAGCGCGCCTAACACGGGAGTTACGTCCTACGAGCAGTACTTC. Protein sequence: CASAPNTGVTSYEQYF.

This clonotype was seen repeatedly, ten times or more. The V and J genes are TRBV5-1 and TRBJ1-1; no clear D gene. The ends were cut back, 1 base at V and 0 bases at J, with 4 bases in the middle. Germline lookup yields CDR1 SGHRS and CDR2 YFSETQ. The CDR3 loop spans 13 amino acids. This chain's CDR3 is CASSLMVNTEAFF. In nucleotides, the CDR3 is TGCGCCAGCAGCTTGATGGTGAACACTGAAGCTTTCTTT.